This T cell receptor (beta chain) was documented in a study of PD-L1 blockade in urothelial cancer. Whole-study context: Most of the roughly 30 patients were men whose urothelial cancer was bladder-origin. The authors examined blood 3 weeks (second dose) and 6 weeks after treatment start. Study conclusions and caveats: A pretreatment blood TCR clonality that fell below the median predicted better progression-free and overall survival.

Profiling relied on immunoSEQ multiplex PCR, and the TCRdb table lists in-frame clones only, not all of them. This table has approximately 100,000 clones, approximately 85% appearing once. About this clone itself: What it binds is unknown.

Germline loops: CDR1 MNHEY, CDR2 SVGAGI. Trimming shortened V by 8 bases and J by 6 bases, and 18 bases separated the two germline ends. This CDR3 contains 14 residues. The input for sequencing was PBMCs, taken around atezolizumab (anti-PD-L1) treatment. The TCR sequence derives from a man in his fifties or sixties with urothelial cancer. The V and J genes are TRBV6-5 and TRBJ2-3; possible D gene TRBD2, 9 bases. The CDR3 bases are TGTGCCAGCCAGGGGGCGGGAGGGCCGGATACGCAGTATTTT. It codes for CASQGAGGPDTQYF.